A single sample is the source of the 30 T cell receptor beta chains below, sequenced in a study of shared clonotypes between healthy human individuals. Sequencing was performed with immunoSEQ multiplex PCR; in TCRdb, only in-frame clones are kept and a portion is missing. The sample shows millions of clones, around nine tenths of them seen only once. Sequenced sample: naive CD4+ T cells sorted from blood. Indicated subset: CD45RA+ positively selected. Receptors originate from a man between 18 and 35 years old in good health.

The genes are TRBV30 and TRBJ1-4, with TRBD1 matching 7 bases. This CDR3 is built from 13 residues. V was pared by 5 bases and J by 5 bases, with 5 bases of the junction left unmatched. Germline lookup yields CDR1 GTSNPN and CDR2 SVGIG (reference sequence). The CDR3 sequence: CAWEGQKNEKLFF. The DNA of the CDR3 is TGTGCCTGGGAGGGACAGAAGAATGAAAAACTGTTTTTT.

The rearrangement joins TRBV2 to TRBJ1-2; D is possibly TRBD1 (5 bases). This CDR3 has 13 residues. Germline loops: CDR1 SNHLY, CDR2 FYNNEI. Trimming cost V 6 bases and J 3 bases, with 11 bases left between them. The CDR3 nucleotides are TGTGCCAGCAGGGAGGGCAGGGACTATGGCTACACCTTC. It yields the protein CASREGRDYGYTF.

This chain joins TRBV28 and TRBJ2-5; 14 nucleotides align to TRBD2. The V gene's germline CDR1 is MDHEN and CDR2 SYDVKM. The CDR3 is made up of 14 amino acids. V shed 6 bases, J shed 9 bases, and the junction held 6 bases outside the gene matches. CDR3 in DNA: TGTGCCAGCAGGGGGACTAGCGGGGGCCCAGCCCAGTACTTC. It specifies CASRGTSGGPAQYF. The full variable domain, rest sourced from reference TRBV28 and TRBJ2-5, is DVKVTQSSRYLVKRTGEKVFLECVQDMDHENMFWYRQDPGLGLRLIYFSYDVKMKEKGDIPEGYSVSREKKERFSLILESASTNQTSMYLCASRGTSGGPAQYFGPGTRLLVL.

The genes are TRBV7-8 and TRBJ1-4; D unresolved. V was cut by 5 bases and J by 7 bases, with 14 bases left in between. Germline V lookup: CDR1 SGHVS, CDR2 FQNEAQ. The CDR3 has 14 residues. CDR3 residues: CASSPMSLGEKLFF. The CDR3 bases are TGTGCCAGCAGCCCCATGAGTTTGGGTGAAAAACTGTTTTTT.

The V and J genes are TRBV11-3 and TRBJ1-2; D is uncertain. In germline, CDR1 is SGHNT, CDR2 YENEEA. There are 13 residues in the CDR3. Trimming left V 1 base short and J 7 bases short, with 10 bases between. CDR3 nucleotides: TGTGCCAGCAGCTTAGCTCGGTGGCGTGGCTACACCTTC. It yields the protein CASSLARWRGYTF.

On this clone: The same CDR3 can be traced to other DNA sequences in this sample. V gene TRBV10-3 combines with J gene TRBJ1-2, with D perhaps TRBD1 (5 bases). The germline CDR1 and CDR2 sequences are ENHRY and SYGVKD. The ends were cut back, 3 bases at V and 3 bases at J, with 8 bases in the middle. The length of the CDR3 is 13 residues. The CDR3 DNA sequence: TGTGCCATCAGTGAAGACAGAGACTATGGCTACACCTTC. It is translated as CAISEDRDYGYTF.

With regard to this clone: Other DNA variants within this sample encode the same CDR3. The gene calls are TRBV30 and TRBJ2-5, with D possibly matching TRBD2 (5 bases). CDR1 is GTSNPN and CDR2 is SVGIG in the germline V gene (reference sequence). Trimming pared 0 bases from V and 5 bases from J, leaving 7 bases between. The CDR3 extends over 12 amino acids. CDR3 sequence (DNA): TGTGCCTGGAGTGTACTAGGGGAGACCCAGTACTTC. It encodes CAWSVLGETQYF.

The genes are TRBV5-1 and TRBJ2-1; TRBD1 aligns across 7 bases. Unmatched junction bases numbered 13, after V lost 7 bases and J lost 0 bases. This CDR3 is built from 17 residues. The V gene's germline CDR1 is SGHRS and CDR2 YFSETQ. CDR3 nucleotides: TGCGCCAGCTCGACAGGGCCACTCTCATTCTCCTACAATGAGCAGTTCTTC. Its protein is CASSTGPLSFSYNEQFF. Full variable domain (rest looked up from reference TRBV5-1 and TRBJ2-1): KAGVTQTPRYLIKTRGQQVTLSCSPISGHRSVSWYQQTPGQGLQFLFEYFSETQRNKGNFPGRFSGRQFSNSRSEMNVSTLELGDSALYLCASSTGPLSFSYNEQFFGPGTRLTVL.

Comment on this clone: At the DNA level, this CDR3 is encoded by other sequences in the same sample as well. The chain links TRBV6-6 to TRBJ2-7; 9 bases are shared with TRBD1. CDR3 size: 15 residues. Losses at the gene ends were 2 bases for V and 0 bases for J; bases not matched to a gene: 2. CDR1 is MNHNY, CDR2 SVGAGI, per germline (reference sequence). The CDR3 sequence: CASSYGQGSSYEQYF. The CDR3 nucleotides are TGTGCCAGCAGTTACGGACAGGGGAGCTCCTACGAGCAGTACTTC.

This chain links TRBV4-1 with TRBJ1-2; 9 bases are a match to TRBD1. V shed 5 bases and J 8 bases; nucleotides not matched to a gene: 12. This CDR3 contains 15 residues. Germline V lookup: CDR1 MGHRA, CDR2 YSYEKL. The CDR3 sequence: CASSKDRGLQKGYTF. The CDR3 DNA follows: TGCGCCAGCAGCAAGGACAGGGGCCTTCAAAAGGGCTACACCTTC.

V usage is TRBV30 and J usage is TRBJ2-4; TRBD1 or TRBD2 may be the D gene (5 bases each). The V end lost 0 bases, the J end lost 10 bases, and 7 bases lay between the germline ends. Per germline, CDR1 GTSNPN and CDR2 SVGIG (reference sequence). The CDR3 has 11 amino acids. The CDR3 nucleotides are TGTGCCTGGAGTGTTGAGGGGATTCAGTACTTC. It is translated as CAWSVEGIQYF.

In this sample, this clone turned up a few times. V usage is TRBV5-1 and J usage is TRBJ2-7; D gene unclear. V dropped 0 bases and J dropped 0 bases, with 7 bases sitting between them. This CDR3 contains 14 residues. The germline V gene has CDR1 SGHRS and CDR2 YFSETQ. The CDR3 sequence: CASSLDHSSYEQYF. CDR3 DNA sequence: TGCGCCAGCAGCTTGGATCACAGCTCCTACGAGCAGTACTTC.

The V and J genes are TRBV19 and TRBJ1-2, with D unresolved. This CDR3 contains 12 residues. Per the germline V gene, CDR1 is LNHDA and CDR2 is SQIVND (reference sequence). The V and J ends lost 7 bases and 7 bases respectively, with 13 bases between them. Written as DNA, the CDR3 is TGTGCCAGTAAGACCGTGCTTGCTGGCTACACCTTC. This translates into CASKTVLAGYTF.

Regarding this clone: Within the sample, other DNA sequences also encode this same CDR3. V gene TRBV28 combines with J gene TRBJ2-3; 7 nucleotides match TRBD2. The junction had 4 bases not matched to a gene; V was cut back by 4 bases and J by 3 bases. Per the germline V gene, CDR1 is MDHEN and CDR2 is SYDVKM. The CDR3 has 14 residues. CDR3 bases: TGTGCCAGCAGTTCTAGCGGTTCTACAGATACGCAGTATTTT. Its translation is CASSSSGSTDTQYF.

This chain links TRBV5-1 with TRBJ2-7; D tentatively reads TRBD1 or TRBD2 (5 bases each). The CDR3 contains 13 residues. The germline V and J ends were trimmed by 7 bases and 3 bases, with 14 bases remaining between them. Per germline, CDR1 SGHRS and CDR2 YFSETQ. The CDR3 sequence is CASSWDGGYEQYF. CDR3 bases: TGCGCCAGCTCCTGGGACGGAGGCTACGAGCAGTACTTC.

The rearrangement uses TRBV5-5 and TRBJ1-3, with D possibly TRBD1 on 6 matching bases. Germline V lookup: CDR1 SGHKS, CDR2 YYEKEE (reference sequence). V lost 0 bases, J lost 4 bases, and 14 bases lay in between. The CDR3 extends over 16 amino acids. The chain's CDR3 is CASSLVGTGNGNTIYF. The CDR3 bases are TGTGCCAGCAGCTTGGTTGGAACAGGGAACGGAAACACCATATATTTT.

Worth noting for this clone: Within the sample, other DNA sequences also encode this same CDR3. The chain employs TRBV4-2 and TRBJ2-3; D remains unclear. Germline lookup yields CDR1 LGHNA and CDR2 YNFKEQ. The germline V and J ends were trimmed by 0 bases and 6 bases, with 7 bases remaining between them. The CDR3 consists of 13 residues. CDR3 region: CASSQDWTDTQYF. The CDR3 DNA follows: TGTGCCAGCAGCCAAGATTGGACGGATACGCAGTATTTT.

The count of this clone is one. The chain uses TRBV5-1 and TRBJ2-5; D not resolved. The CDR3 spans 14 residues. Germline CDR1 and CDR2: SGHRS and YFSETQ. The V gene lost 0 bases and the J gene lost 1 base, with 7 bases spanning the gap. CDR3 amino acids: CASSLDRTQETQYF. Here the CDR3 DNA reads TGCGCCAGCAGCTTGGATAGGACCCAAGAGACCCAGTACTTC.

The chain combines TRBV9 with TRBJ2-1; D call uncertain. Per the germline V gene, CDR1 is SGDLS and CDR2 is YYNGEE. The CDR3 loop spans 15 amino acids. Trimming shortened V by 1 base and J by 4 bases, and 12 bases separated the two germline ends. This chain's CDR3 is CASSVRLADYNEQFF. CDR3 DNA sequence: TGTGCCAGCAGCGTACGATTAGCCGATTACAATGAGCAGTTCTTC. The full variable domain, its missing parts supplied by reference TRBV9 and TRBJ2-1, is DSGVTQTPKHLITATGQRVTLRCSPRSGDLSVYWYQQSLDQGLQFLIQYYNGEERAKGNILERFSAQQFPDLHSELNLSSLELGDSALYFCASSVRLADYNEQFFGPGTRLTVL.

The chain links TRBV5-1 to TRBJ2-5; D is unresolved. CDR1 and CDR2 (germline): SGHRS, YFSETQ. This CDR3 contains 14 residues. Between the trimmed V and J ends, which lost 0 bases and 1 base, there was a span of 7 bases. CDR3 coding DNA: TGCGCCAGCAGCTTGGAGGCAGCCCAAGAGACCCAGTACTTC. This gives the protein CASSLEAAQETQYF.

This clone was counted a few times. This sequence joins TRBV18 and TRBJ1-1; 7 bases fit TRBD1. V lost 7 bases, J lost 1 base, and 6 bases stayed unmatched. The CDR3 totals 14 residues. The V gene's germline CDR1 is KGHSH and CDR2 LQKENI. Here the CDR3 DNA reads TGTGCCAGCTATACGACAGGGACGAACACTGAAGCTTTCTTT. Residues: CASYTTGTNTEAFF.

The J gene is TRBJ2-7, the V gene TRBV14; 8 bases align to TRBD2. The V segment lost 4 bases and the J segment 5 bases; nucleotides outside the gene matches: 7. The CDR3 loop spans 14 amino acids. Germline V gene data show CDR1 as SGHDN and CDR2 as FVKESK. The CDR3 nucleotides read TGTGCCAGCAGCCCGTGGGGACTAGTTAACGAGCAGTACTTC. Amino acid sequence: CASSPWGLVNEQYF.

A remark on this clone: Other DNA sequences from this sample encode an identical CDR3 as well. The chain couples TRBV27 to TRBJ1-5; a weak D match, TRBD1 (5 bases). The CDR3 spans 13 residues. Germline V gene lookup returns CDR1 MNHEY and CDR2 SMNVEV (reference sequence). V lost 4 bases, J lost 4 bases, and 8 bases lay in between. The CDR3 reads CASSSGGNQPQHF. CDR3 nucleotides: TGTGCCAGCAGTTCTGGGGGTAATCAGCCCCAGCATTTT.

There are a few counts of this clone. The gene calls are TRBV30 and TRBJ2-7; D is unresolved. Trimming pared 3 bases from V and 6 bases from J, leaving 15 bases between. The CDR3 sequence is 13 residues long. Germline lookup yields CDR1 GTSNPN and CDR2 SVGIG (reference sequence). The CDR3, as DNA: TGTGCCTGGAGCCCCGTACCTCAAACCGAGCAGTACTTC. Translation: CAWSPVPQTEQYF.

This clone was seen just once. The chain combines TRBV5-1 with TRBJ2-5, with 7 nucleotides matching TRBD1. V gave up 4 bases and J gave up 1 base; unmatched junction bases: 4. Germline loops: CDR1 SGHRS, CDR2 YFSETQ. The CDR3 has 14 amino acids. CDR3 DNA: TGCGCCAGCAGCCCTCGACAGGGCCAAGAGACCCAGTACTTC. Protein sequence: CASSPRQGQETQYF.

The chain carries TRBV6-1 and TRBJ2-5; 7 nucleotides agree with TRBD2. V dropped 6 bases and J dropped 7; count of bases not matched to a gene: 8. CDR1 and CDR2 from the germline V gene are MNHNS and SASEGT. The CDR3 covers 13 residues. As DNA, the CDR3 is TGTGCCAGCAGGAAGGCCAGCGGGGCGACCCAGTACTTC. This gives the protein CASRKASGATQYF.

This chain joins TRBV7-8 and TRBJ1-6; the D gene is possibly TRBD1 (5 bases). The CDR3 sequence is 15 residues long. Trimming cost V 1 base and J 9 bases, with 13 bases left between them. Germline CDR1 is SGHVS and CDR2 is FQNEAQ. The CDR3 reads CASSLGWQGGSPLHF. In DNA, the CDR3 is TGTGCCAGCAGCTTAGGGTGGCAGGGAGGTTCACCCCTCCACTTT.

The chain is built from TRBV2 and TRBJ1-6; D is possibly TRBD1 (6 bases). Germline V gene sequence: CDR1 SNHLY, CDR2 FYNNEI. The CDR3 is 16 amino acids. V lost 8 bases and J lost 3, with 17 bases in between. In nucleotides, the CDR3 is TGTGCCAGCCTGGATTCGACAGGCAACTATAATTCACCCCTCCACTTT. Protein: CASLDSTGNYNSPLHF. The complete variable domain, with remaining parts taken from reference TRBV2 and TRBJ1-6, reads EPEVTQTPSHQVTQMGQEVILRCVPISNHLYFYWYRQILGQKVEFLVSFYNNEISEKSEIFDDQFSVERPDGSNFTLKIRSTKLEDSAMYFCASLDSTGNYNSPLHFGNGTRLTVT.

This rearrangement joins TRBV27 to TRBJ2-1; D unresolved. The germline CDR1 and CDR2 sequences are MNHEY and SMNVEV (reference sequence). Trimming shortened V by 2 bases and J by 9 bases, and 14 bases separated the two germline ends. The CDR3 totals 14 residues. CDR3 DNA sequence: TGTGCCAGCAGTTTACGGATCCTCGGGCTTGAGCAGTTCTTC. Protein sequence: CASSLRILGLEQFF.

The chain couples TRBV29-1 to TRBJ2-7, with 10 positions matching TRBD1. The germline V gene has CDR1 SQVTM and CDR2 ANQGSEA. The junction had 12 bases not matched to a gene; V was cut back by 3 bases and J by 1 base. This CDR3 has 17 amino acids. DNA for the CDR3: TGCAGCGTTGAGATTCCGGGACAGGGGAAATTTTCCTACGAGCAGTACTTC. Amino acid sequence: CSVEIPGQGKFSYEQYF.